Below, one TCR beta chain is given with its context. As yet, its antigen is unknown. The sample originates from a study of monozygotic twins with inflammatory bowel disease. TCRdb reprocessed the 5' RACE reads, with one entry per CDR3 protein and no DNA. The sample includes some 170,000 distinct CDR3 sequences. Whole blood served as the source of total RNA, and no T cell sorting took place. Per the germline V gene, CDR1 is DFQATT and CDR2 is SNEGSKA (reference sequence). The CDR3 has 13 amino acids. Findings and caveats of the study: The inverse Simpson measure of TCRbeta diversity was lower in IBD patients than in healthy co-twins.

The clonotype was recovered from a human donor with ulcerative colitis or Crohn's disease, or a healthy co-twin of an affected twin (not recorded which). The genes are TRBV20-1 and TRBJ2-5; TCRdb gives TRBD1 as the D gene, but with no DNA this cannot be confirmed. Sequencing was carried out using blood. CDR3 loop: CSASRGLQETQYF.